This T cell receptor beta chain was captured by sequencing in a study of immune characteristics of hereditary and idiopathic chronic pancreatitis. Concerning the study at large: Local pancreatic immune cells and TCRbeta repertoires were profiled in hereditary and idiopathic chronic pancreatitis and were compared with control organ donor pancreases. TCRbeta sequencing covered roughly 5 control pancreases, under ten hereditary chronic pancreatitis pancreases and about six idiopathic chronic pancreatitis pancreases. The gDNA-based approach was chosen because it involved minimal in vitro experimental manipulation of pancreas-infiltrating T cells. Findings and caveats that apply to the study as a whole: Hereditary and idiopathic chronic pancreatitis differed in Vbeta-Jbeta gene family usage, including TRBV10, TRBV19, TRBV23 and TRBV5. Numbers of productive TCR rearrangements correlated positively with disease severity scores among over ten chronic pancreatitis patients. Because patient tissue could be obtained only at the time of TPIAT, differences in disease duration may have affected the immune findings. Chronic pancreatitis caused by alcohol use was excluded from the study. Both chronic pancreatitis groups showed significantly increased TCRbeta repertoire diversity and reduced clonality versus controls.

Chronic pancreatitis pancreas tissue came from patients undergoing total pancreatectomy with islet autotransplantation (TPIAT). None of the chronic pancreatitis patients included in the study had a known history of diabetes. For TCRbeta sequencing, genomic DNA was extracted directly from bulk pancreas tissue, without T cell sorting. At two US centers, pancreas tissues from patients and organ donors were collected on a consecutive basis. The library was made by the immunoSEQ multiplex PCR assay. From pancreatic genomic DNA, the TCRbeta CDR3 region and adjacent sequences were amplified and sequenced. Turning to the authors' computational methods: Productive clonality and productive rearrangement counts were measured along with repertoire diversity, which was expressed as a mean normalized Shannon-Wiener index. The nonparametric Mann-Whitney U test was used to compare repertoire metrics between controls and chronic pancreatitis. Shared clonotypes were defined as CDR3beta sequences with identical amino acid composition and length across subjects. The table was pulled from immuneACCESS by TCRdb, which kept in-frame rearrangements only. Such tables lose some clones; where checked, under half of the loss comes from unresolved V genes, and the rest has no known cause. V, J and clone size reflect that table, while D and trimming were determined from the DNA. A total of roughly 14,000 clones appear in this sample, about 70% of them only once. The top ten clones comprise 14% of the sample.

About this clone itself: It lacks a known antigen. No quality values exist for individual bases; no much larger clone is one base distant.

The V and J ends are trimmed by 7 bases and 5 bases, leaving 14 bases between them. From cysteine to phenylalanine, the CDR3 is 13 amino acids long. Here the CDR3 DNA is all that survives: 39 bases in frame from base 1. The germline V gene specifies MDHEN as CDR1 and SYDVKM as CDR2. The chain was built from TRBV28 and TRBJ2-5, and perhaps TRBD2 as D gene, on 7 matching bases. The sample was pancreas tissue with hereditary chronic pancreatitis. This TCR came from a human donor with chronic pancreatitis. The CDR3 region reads CASIRTRGETQYF. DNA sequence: TGTGCCAGCATAAGGACTAGGGGGGAGACCCAGTACTTC. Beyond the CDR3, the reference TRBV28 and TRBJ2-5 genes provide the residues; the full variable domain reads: DVKVTQSSRYLVKRTGEKVFLECVQDMDHENMFWYRQDPGLGLRLIYFSYDVKMKEKGDIPEGYSVSREKKERFSLILESASTNQTSMYLCASIRTRGETQYFGPGTRLLVL.